A single sample is the source of the 22 T cell receptor beta chains below, sequenced in a study of T cell responses to AZD1222 COVID-19 vaccine. Assay used: immunoSEQ multiplex PCR; TCRdb lists only in-frame clones, some missing. Here the sample spans some 140,000 clones, over 85% being singletons. The sample consisted of peripheral blood, taken on day 0 of AZD1222 vaccination. The receptors shown here come from an adult in good health.

The J gene is TRBJ1-4, the V gene TRBV6-5; maybe TRBD1 (5 bases). The germline gives CDR1 MNHEY, CDR2 SVGAGI. This CDR3 has 13 amino acids. The V end lost 7 bases, the J end lost 4 bases, and 10 bases lay between the germline ends. CDR3 in DNA: TGTGCCAGCACCAGACAGAATAATGAAAAACTGTTTTTT. Amino acids: CASTRQNNEKLFF.

The chain couples TRBV5-1 to TRBJ1-1; D remains ambiguous. Germline V lookup: CDR1 SGHRS, CDR2 YFSETQ. The CDR3 runs to 13 residues. Trimming took 0 bases from V and 0 from J, leaving 3 bases between them. In nucleotides, the CDR3 is TGCGCCAGCAGCTTGGGAATGAACACTGAAGCTTTCTTT. Protein: CASSLGMNTEAFF.

The chain is built from TRBV5-1 and TRBJ1-1, with 8 bases that match TRBD1. V lost 4 bases to trimming and J lost 2 bases; unmatched junction nucleotides: 19. Per germline, CDR1 SGHRS and CDR2 YFSETQ. The CDR3 loop spans 19 amino acids. The CDR3 region is CASSRKTGGRTRPNTEAFF. The CDR3 DNA sequence: TGCGCCAGCAGCCGGAAAACAGGGGGAAGGACTAGGCCTAACACTGAAGCTTTCTTT. Based on the CDR3 plus reference TRBV5-1 and TRBJ1-1, the full variable domain is KAGVTQTPRYLIKTRGQQVTLSCSPISGHRSVSWYQQTPGQGLQFLFEYFSETQRNKGNFPGRFSGRQFSNSRSEMNVSTLELGDSALYLCASSRKTGGRTRPNTEAFFGQGTRLTVV.

J is TRBJ2-1 and V is TRBV5-1; TRBD1 matches at 7 bases. This CDR3 has 13 residues. Trimming removed 5 bases from V and 8 bases from J; junction bases left unmatched: 7. Germline V CDR1 and CDR2: SGHRS, YFSETQ. CDR3 sequence (DNA): TGCGCCAGCAGTCAAGGGGGCGTCTATGAGCAGTTCTTC. Its translation is CASSQGGVYEQFF.

The V call is TRBV19, the J call TRBJ1-1; D is uncertain. The V gene's germline CDR1 is LNHDA and CDR2 SQIVND (reference sequence). The CDR3 runs 14 residues. V lost 6 bases and J lost 4, with 15 bases in between. CDR3 region: CASRIGEGGTEAFF. CDR3 nucleotides: TGTGCCAGTAGAATTGGGGAGGGCGGCACTGAAGCTTTCTTT. The variable domain in full, with the rest retrieved from reference TRBV19 and TRBJ1-1, is DGGITQSPKYLFRKEGQNVTLSCEQNLNHDAMYWYRQDPGQGLRLIYYSQIVNDFQKGDIAEGYSVSREKKESFPLTVTSAQKNPTAFYLCASRIGEGGTEAFFGQGTRLTVV.

The chain recombines TRBV18 with TRBJ2-7; no clear D gene. The ends were cut back, 3 bases at V and 7 bases at J, with 19 bases in the middle. The germline V gene has CDR1 KGHSH and CDR2 LQKENI. This CDR3 has 15 residues. CDR3 in DNA: TGTGCCAGCTCACCCGACACTTTCCCGAGGAGAGAGCAGTACTTC. Its translation is CASSPDTFPRREQYF.

V usage is TRBV7-9 and J usage is TRBJ1-1, with 10 bases that match TRBD1. The germline V gene has CDR1 SEHNR and CDR2 FQNEAQ (reference sequence). The trim removed 4 bases at V and 5 bases at J, leaving 1 base unmatched. The CDR3 has 13 residues. The CDR3 spells CASSWDRGTEAFF. The CDR3 region has the DNA TGTGCCAGCAGCTGGGACAGGGGTACTGAAGCTTTCTTT.

V gene TRBV10-3 combines with J gene TRBJ2-5; TRBD1 aligns across 11 bases. The germline V gene encodes CDR1 ENHRY and CDR2 SYGVKD. V trimming: 4 bases; J trimming: 5 bases; junction bases outside the gene matches: 9. There are 16 residues in the CDR3. The CDR3 nucleotides read TGTGCCATCAGTGGCTTGGGACAGGGGGTCGGGGAGACCCAGTACTTC. Protein: CAISGLGQGVGETQYF.

The chain recombines TRBV6-4 with TRBJ2-3, with a weak D call TRBD2 (7 bases). The ends were cut back, 2 bases at V and 2 bases at J, with 11 bases in the middle. Germline values: CDR1 MRHNA, CDR2 SNTAGT. The CDR3 covers 15 residues. The CDR3 sequence: CASSDGGGPTDTQYF. The CDR3 region has the DNA TGTGCCAGCAGTGACGGGGGGGGGCCCACAGATACGCAGTATTTT.

V and J are TRBV5-1 and TRBJ2-4, with D possibly matching TRBD2 (6 bases). The CDR3 is made up of 14 amino acids. V shed 3 bases and J shed 9 bases, with 16 bases lying between them. Looked up from germline, CDR1 is SGHRS and CDR2 is YFSETQ. The CDR3 protein is CASSSDYPQGIQYF. As DNA, the CDR3 is TGCGCCAGCAGCTCGGACTATCCCCAGGGCATTCAGTACTTC.

CDR3 coding DNA: TGTGCCAGCTCACCACCGGGGACATTGAGTAACTATGGCTACACCTTC. This sequence encodes CASSPPGTLSNYGYTF. The chain employs TRBV18 and TRBJ1-2, with D tentatively TRBD1 (6 bases). Germline values: CDR1 KGHSH, CDR2 LQKENI. This CDR3 is 16 amino acids long. Trimming shortened V by 0 bases and J by 1 base, and 12 bases separated the two germline ends.

This rearrangement joins TRBV9 to TRBJ2-1, with a weak D call TRBD1 (6 bases). Germline V gene lookup returns CDR1 SGDLS and CDR2 YYNGEE. The length of the CDR3 is 15 residues. V gave up 3 bases and J gave up 2 bases, with 12 bases separating them. The CDR3 DNA follows: TGTGCCAGCAGCGCCGGGACAAGTACCTACAATGAGCAGTTCTTC. It codes for CASSAGTSTYNEQFF.

This rearrangement joins TRBV2 to TRBJ2-3; 8 nucleotides line up with TRBD2. This CDR3 contains 16 residues. Trimming removed 6 bases from V and 4 bases from J; junction bases left unmatched: 12. Germline-derived CDR1 and CDR2 are SNHLY and FYNNEI. The CDR3 DNA follows: TGTGCCAGCAGGGCCAGGAATAGCGGGGCGTCAGATACGCAGTATTTT. Translated, it gives CASRARNSGASDTQYF.

The rearrangement links TRBV6-4 to TRBJ2-3; TRBD2 aligns across 11 bases. Germline loops: CDR1 MRHNA, CDR2 SNTAGT. The CDR3 contains 15 residues. V gave up 3 bases and J gave up 1 base; unmatched junction bases: 0. The CDR3 DNA sequence: TGTGCCAGCAGTGAGACTAGCGGGGGCACAGATACGCAGTATTTT. This gives the protein CASSETSGGTDTQYF.

This clone has more than one count but fewer than ten. The chain combines TRBV15 with TRBJ1-1, with TRBD1 as a possible D gene (5 bases). This CDR3 contains 14 residues. CDR1 is LNHNV and CDR2 is YYDKDF in the germline V gene (reference sequence). Trimming left V 3 bases short and J 10 bases short, with 18 bases between. The CDR3 nucleotides are TGTGCCACCAGCAGGACAGTGTCCTCGATAGGAGCTTTCTTT. Residues: CATSRTVSSIGAFF. The variable domain in full, completed from reference TRBV15 and TRBJ1-1, reads DAMVIQNPRYQVTQFGKPVTLSCSQTLNHNVMYWYQQKSSQAPKLLFHYYDKDFNNEADTPDNFQSRRPNTSFCFLDIRSPGLGDTAMYLCATSRTVSSIGAFFGQGTRLTVV.

This chain uses TRBV5-4 with TRBJ1-6; 8 bases align to TRBD1. V dropped 4 bases and J dropped 10; count of bases not matched to a gene: 7. This CDR3 comprises 14 residues. The V gene's germline CDR1 is SGHNT and CDR2 YYREEE (reference sequence). CDR3 nucleotide sequence: TGTGCCAGCAGCGAGGGACAGGACGGGTCACCCCTCCACTTT. It yields the protein CASSEGQDGSPLHF. The whole variable domain, remainder taken from reference TRBV5-4 and TRBJ1-6, is ETGVTQSPTHLIKTRGQQVTLRCSSQSGHNTVSWYQQALGQGPQFIFQYYREEENGRGNFPPRFSGLQFPNYSSELNVNALELDDSALYLCASSEGQDGSPLHFGNGTRLTVT.

The chain joins TRBV10-3 to TRBJ1-5; a possible D gene is TRBD1 (5 bases). There are 15 residues in the CDR3. Germline V gives CDR1 ENHRY, CDR2 SYGVKD. Trimming left V 0 bases short and J 3 bases short, with 9 bases between. CDR3 in amino acids: CAISESRQPNQPQHF. The CDR3 region has the DNA TGTGCCATCAGTGAGTCCCGACAGCCCAATCAGCCCCAGCATTTT.

The chain uses TRBV2 and TRBJ1-5, with D unresolved. The V gene lost 3 bases and the J gene lost 10 bases, with 13 bases spanning the gap. This CDR3 contains 13 residues. CDR1 and CDR2 from the germline V gene are SNHLY and FYNNEI. CDR3 in amino acids: CASSEGFLLPQHF. The CDR3 bases are TGTGCCAGCAGTGAGGGTTTCCTTCTACCCCAGCATTTT.

The chain recombines TRBV21-1 with TRBJ2-2; the D call TRBD2 from the table was never checked on the DNA. TRBV21-1 is a pseudogene locus. The CDR3 contains 14 residues. Written as DNA, the CDR3 is TGTGCCAGCCGCCAAGCTAGCGGCACCGGGGAGCTGTTTTTT. This encodes CASRQASGTGELFF.

The gene calls are TRBV18 and TRBJ1-3; D is uncertain. This CDR3 has 14 residues. The germline V gene has CDR1 KGHSH and CDR2 LQKENI. Trimming cost V 2 bases and J 4 bases, with 9 bases left between them. The CDR3: CASSPAQDGNTIYF. The CDR3 nucleotides read TGTGCCAGCTCACCAGCCCAGGACGGAAACACCATATATTTT. Looking up the rest from reference TRBV18 and TRBJ1-3 gives the full variable domain: NAGVMQNPRHLVRRRGQEARLRCSPMKGHSHVYWYRQLPEEGLKFMVYLQKENIIDESGMPKERFSAEFPKEGPSILRIQQVVRGDSAAYFCASSPAQDGNTIYFGEGSWLTVV.

The CDR3 sequence: CASSPPEGPNTEAFF. DNA of the CDR3: TGTGCCAGCAGCCCGCCAGAGGGCCCGAACACTGAAGCTTTCTTT. The V gene is TRBV7-8, the J gene TRBJ1-1; D gene uncertain. The V gene's germline CDR1 is SGHVS and CDR2 FQNEAQ. The CDR3 runs to 15 residues. V lost 5 bases and J 1 base, leaving 14 bases between the germline ends.

The J gene is TRBJ2-3, the V gene TRBV7-9; maybe TRBD1 (6 bases). Germline loops: CDR1 SEHNR, CDR2 FQNEAQ (reference sequence). V lost 1 base and J 2 bases, leaving 13 bases between the germline ends. The CDR3 has 16 residues. The chain's CDR3 is CASSLGQDSPTDTQYF. As DNA, the CDR3 is TGTGCCAGCAGCTTAGGACAGGACAGCCCCACAGATACGCAGTATTTT.